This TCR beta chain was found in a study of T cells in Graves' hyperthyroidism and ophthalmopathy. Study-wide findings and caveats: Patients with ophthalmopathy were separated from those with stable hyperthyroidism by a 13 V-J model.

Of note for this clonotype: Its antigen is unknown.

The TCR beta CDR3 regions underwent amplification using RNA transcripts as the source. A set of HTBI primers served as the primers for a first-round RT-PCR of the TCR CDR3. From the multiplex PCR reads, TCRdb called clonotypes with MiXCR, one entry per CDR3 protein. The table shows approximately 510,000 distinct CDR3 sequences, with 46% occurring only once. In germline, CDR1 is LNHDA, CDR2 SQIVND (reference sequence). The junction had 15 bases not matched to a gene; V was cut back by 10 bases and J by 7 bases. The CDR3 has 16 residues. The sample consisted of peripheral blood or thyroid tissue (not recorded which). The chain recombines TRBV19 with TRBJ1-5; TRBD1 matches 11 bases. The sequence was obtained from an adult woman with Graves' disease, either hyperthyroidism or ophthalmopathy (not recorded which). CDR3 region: CATRGQGASVNQPQHF. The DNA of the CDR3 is TGTGCCACTCGCGGACAGGGGGCGTCAGTGAACCAGCCCCAGCATTTT.